This T cell receptor (beta chain) was documented in a study of patients and donors after allogeneic stem cell transplantation. MiXCR, run by TCRdb on the RT-PCR reads, gives a single entry per CDR3 protein. The data show over 65,000 distinct CDR3 sequences, about 26% seen once. The CDR3 totals 18 residues. The V gene's germline CDR1 is LGHDT and CDR2 YNNKEL (reference sequence). V shed 2 bases and J shed 3 bases, with 23 bases lying between them. The V call is TRBV3-1, the J call TRBJ2-7, with TRBD2 as a possible D gene (6 bases). The receptor comes from a human donor who was either an allogeneic HSCT recipient or a stem cell or donor lymphocyte infusion donor (not recorded which). It is not recorded whose cells these are; they may come from a transplant donor. The sample taken for sequencing was blood, either unsorted or a sorted T cell fraction (not recorded which). The CDR3 DNA is TGTGCCAGCAGCCAATTCCTTTCAGGGAGGTACTCGATCTACGAGCAGTACTTC. It specifies CASSQFLSGRYSIYEQYF.